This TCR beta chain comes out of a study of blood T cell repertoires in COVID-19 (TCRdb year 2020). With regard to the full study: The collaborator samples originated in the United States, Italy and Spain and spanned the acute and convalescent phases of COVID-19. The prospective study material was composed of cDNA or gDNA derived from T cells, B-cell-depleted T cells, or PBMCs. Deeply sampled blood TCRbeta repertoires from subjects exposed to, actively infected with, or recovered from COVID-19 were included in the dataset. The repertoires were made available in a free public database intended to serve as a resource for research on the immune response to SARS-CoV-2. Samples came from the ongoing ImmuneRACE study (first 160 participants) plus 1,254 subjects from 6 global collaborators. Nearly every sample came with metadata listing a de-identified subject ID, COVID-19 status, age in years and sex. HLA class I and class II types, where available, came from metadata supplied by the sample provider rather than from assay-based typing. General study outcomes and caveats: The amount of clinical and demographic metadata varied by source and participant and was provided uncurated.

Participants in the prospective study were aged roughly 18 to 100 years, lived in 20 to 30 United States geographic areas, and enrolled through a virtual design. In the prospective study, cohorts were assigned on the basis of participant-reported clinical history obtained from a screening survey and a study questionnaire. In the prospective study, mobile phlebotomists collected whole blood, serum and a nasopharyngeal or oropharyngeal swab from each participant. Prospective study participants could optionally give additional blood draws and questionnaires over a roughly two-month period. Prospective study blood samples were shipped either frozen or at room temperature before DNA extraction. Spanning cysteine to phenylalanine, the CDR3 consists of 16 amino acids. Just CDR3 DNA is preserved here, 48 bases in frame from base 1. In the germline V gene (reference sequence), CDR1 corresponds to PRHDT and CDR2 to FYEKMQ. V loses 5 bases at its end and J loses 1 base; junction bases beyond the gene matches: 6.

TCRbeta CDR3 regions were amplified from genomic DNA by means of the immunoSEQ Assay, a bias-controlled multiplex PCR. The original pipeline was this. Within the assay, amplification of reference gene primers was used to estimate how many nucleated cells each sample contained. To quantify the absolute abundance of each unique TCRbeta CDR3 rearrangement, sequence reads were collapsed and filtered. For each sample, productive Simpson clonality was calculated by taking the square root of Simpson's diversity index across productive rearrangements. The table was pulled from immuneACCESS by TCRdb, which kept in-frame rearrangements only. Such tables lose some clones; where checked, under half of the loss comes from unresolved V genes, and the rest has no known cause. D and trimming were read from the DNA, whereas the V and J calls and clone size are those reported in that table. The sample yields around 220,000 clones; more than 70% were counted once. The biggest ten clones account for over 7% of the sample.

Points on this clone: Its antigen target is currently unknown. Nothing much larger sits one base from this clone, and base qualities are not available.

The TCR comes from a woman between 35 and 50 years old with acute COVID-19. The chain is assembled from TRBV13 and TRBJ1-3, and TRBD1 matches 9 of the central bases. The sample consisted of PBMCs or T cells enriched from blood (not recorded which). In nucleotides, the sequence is TGTGCCAGCAGCAGAACAGGGGGCGCGTCTGGAAACACCATATATTTT. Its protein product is CASSRTGGASGNTIYF. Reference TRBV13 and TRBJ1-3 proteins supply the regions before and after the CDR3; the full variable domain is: AAGVIQSPRHLIKEKRETATLKCYPIPRHDTVYWYQQGPGQDPQFLISFYEKMQSDKGSIPDRFSAQQFSDYHSELNMSSLELGDSALYFCASSRTGGASGNTIYFGEGSWLTVV.